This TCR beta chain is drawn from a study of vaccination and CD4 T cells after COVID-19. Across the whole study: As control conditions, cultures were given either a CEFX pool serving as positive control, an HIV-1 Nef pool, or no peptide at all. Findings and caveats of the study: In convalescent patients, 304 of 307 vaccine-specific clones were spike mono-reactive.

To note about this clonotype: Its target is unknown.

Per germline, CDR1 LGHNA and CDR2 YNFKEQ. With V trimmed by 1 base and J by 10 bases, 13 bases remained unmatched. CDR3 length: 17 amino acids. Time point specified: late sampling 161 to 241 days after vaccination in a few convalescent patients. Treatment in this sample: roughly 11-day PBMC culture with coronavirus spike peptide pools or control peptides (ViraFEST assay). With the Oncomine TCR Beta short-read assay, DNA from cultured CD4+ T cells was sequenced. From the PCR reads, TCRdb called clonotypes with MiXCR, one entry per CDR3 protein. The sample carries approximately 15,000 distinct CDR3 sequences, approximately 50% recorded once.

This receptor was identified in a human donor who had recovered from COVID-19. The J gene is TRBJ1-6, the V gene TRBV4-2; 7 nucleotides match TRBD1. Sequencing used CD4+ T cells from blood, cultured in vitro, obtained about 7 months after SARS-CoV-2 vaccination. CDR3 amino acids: CASSQVPLAGGSSPLHF. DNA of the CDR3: TGTGCCAGCAGCCAAGTCCCTCTGGCAGGGGGTTCGTCACCCCTCCACTTT.